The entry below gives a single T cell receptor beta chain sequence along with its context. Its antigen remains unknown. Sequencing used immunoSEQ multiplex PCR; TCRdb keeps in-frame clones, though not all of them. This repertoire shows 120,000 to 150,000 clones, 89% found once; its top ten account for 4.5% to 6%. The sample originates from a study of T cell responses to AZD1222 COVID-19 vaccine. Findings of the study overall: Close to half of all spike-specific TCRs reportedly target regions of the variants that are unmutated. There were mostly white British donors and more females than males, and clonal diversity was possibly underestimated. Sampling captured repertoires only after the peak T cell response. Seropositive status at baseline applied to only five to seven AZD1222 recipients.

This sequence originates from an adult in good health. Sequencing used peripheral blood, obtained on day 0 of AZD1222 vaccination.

As DNA, the CDR3 is TGTGCCACCTCGGGACAGGGACATGAAGCTTTCTTT. Residues: CATSGQGHEAFF. The rearrangement joins TRBV2 to TRBJ1-1, with 9 nucleotides matching TRBD1. V trimming: 10 bases; J trimming: 7 bases; junction bases outside the gene matches: 7. The CDR3 has 12 residues. CDR1 and CDR2 from the germline V gene are SNHLY and FYNNEI.